Each of the 13 T cell receptor beta chains below was sequenced from the same sample in a study of cytomegalovirus exposure and HLA in healthy donors. Clones were read by immunoSEQ multiplex PCR, and TCRdb kept only the in-frame ones, dropping some. The sample yields more than 85,000 clones, 85% to 95% seen once. The sequenced material came from PBMCs. These receptors were taken from a woman between 18 and 29 years old in good health and CMV-seronegative.

The gene calls are TRBV5-1 and TRBJ2-1; 10 bases fit TRBD2. Germline V gives CDR1 SGHRS, CDR2 YFSETQ. V trimming: 4 bases; J trimming: 9 bases; junction bases outside the gene matches: 16. The CDR3 spans 17 residues. CDR3 in amino acids: CASSRRAGGPSSGEQFF. The CDR3 region has the DNA TGCGCCAGCAGCCGTAGAGCGGGGGGGCCCTCTTCAGGTGAGCAGTTCTTC.

This chain connects TRBV29-1 to TRBJ2-1, with D maybe TRBD2 (5 bases). Per germline, CDR1 SQVTM and CDR2 ANQGSEA. V was pared by 6 bases and J by 7 bases, with 10 bases between. The CDR3 is 11 residues long. The DNA of the CDR3 is TGCAGCGTGACGAGCGGTAATGAGCAGTTCTTC. Its protein is CSVTSGNEQFF.

This chain connects TRBV27 to TRBJ2-1, with TRBD1 identical over 7 bases. The CDR3 totals 16 residues. Germline V gene data show CDR1 as MNHEY and CDR2 as SMNVEV (reference sequence). V trimming: 4 bases; J trimming: 8 bases; junction bases outside the gene matches: 14. DNA of the CDR3: TGTGCCAGCAGTTCCCCGGACAGGACTTCGCGGGATGAGCAGTTCTTC. Its protein is CASSSPDRTSRDEQFF.

This chain joins TRBV9 and TRBJ2-2; weak D call: TRBD1 (6 bases). The CDR3 extends over 16 amino acids. Germline CDR1 SGDLS, CDR2 YYNGEE. Trimming pared 0 bases from V and 5 bases from J, leaving 14 bases between. CDR3 region: CASSVARGKRTGELFF. The DNA for the CDR3 is TGTGCCAGCAGCGTAGCCAGGGGAAAGAGGACCGGGGAGCTGTTTTTT.

The J gene is TRBJ2-5, the V gene TRBV7-6; D not certain. Germline CDR1 reads SGHVS; CDR2 reads FNYEAQ. V was shortened by 0 bases and J by 4 bases, with 6 bases between the two germline ends. This CDR3 spans 13 amino acids. The CDR3 region is CASSLASGETQYF. In DNA form, the CDR3 reads TGTGCCAGCAGCTTAGCCTCCGGAGAGACCCAGTACTTC.

The gene calls are TRBV7-9 and TRBJ1-1; D is undetermined. This CDR3 region has 13 residues. Trimming stripped 0 bases from V and 4 bases from J, with 6 bases between. Germline assignment: CDR1 SEHNR and CDR2 FQNEAQ (reference sequence). The CDR3 DNA is TGTGCCAGCAGCTTAGCGCGGCTCACTGAAGCTTTCTTT. Encoded protein: CASSLARLTEAFF.

The chain couples TRBV10-3 to TRBJ2-7; D may be TRBD1 (5 bases). CDR3 length: 15 amino acids. CDR1 and CDR2 (germline): ENHRY, SYGVKD. V lost 0 bases to trimming and J lost 2 bases, with 11 bases between them. This CDR3 is CAISESQGGAYEQYF. Here the CDR3 DNA reads TGTGCCATCAGTGAGTCGCAGGGTGGGGCCTACGAGCAGTACTTC.

This CDR3 is CASKKRETQYF. DNA for the CDR3: TGTGCCAGCAAGAAGAGGGAGACCCAGTACTTC. The chain links TRBV2 to TRBJ2-5; D unclear. Germline V gives CDR1 SNHLY, CDR2 FYNNEI. V lost 7 bases and J lost 5, with 8 bases in between. This CDR3 has 11 amino acids.

This chain's CDR3 is CAWRRQGNEKLFF. As DNA, the CDR3 is TGTGCCTGGAGACGGCAGGGCAATGAAAAACTGTTTTTT. The rearrangement joins TRBV30 to TRBJ1-4, with D tentatively TRBD1 (5 bases). The CDR3 is made up of 13 amino acids. The V gene lost 3 bases and the J gene lost 5 bases, with 10 bases spanning the gap. Germline values: CDR1 GTSNPN, CDR2 SVGIG (reference sequence). The entire variable domain, with the rest obtained from reference TRBV30 and TRBJ1-4, is as follows: SQTIHQWPATLVQPVGSPLSLECTVEGTSNPNLYWYRQAAGRGLQLLFYSVGIGQISSEVPQNLSASRPQDRQFILSSKKLLLSDSGFYLCAWRRQGNEKLFFGSGTQLSVL.

This clone showed up just once. The chain joins TRBV5-4 to TRBJ2-1; tentatively, D is TRBD2 (5 bases). This CDR3 comprises 12 residues. The V gene lost 4 bases and the J gene lost 10 bases, with 12 bases spanning the gap. Germline assignment: CDR1 SGHNT and CDR2 YYREEE (reference sequence). As DNA, the CDR3 is TGTGCCAGCAGCCCGCCTGAGGGCGAGCAGTTCTTC. Residues: CASSPPEGEQFF.

This chain links TRBV7-8 with TRBJ2-3, with D perhaps matching TRBD2 (6 bases). Germline V gene lookup returns CDR1 SGHVS and CDR2 FQNEAQ. The CDR3 length is 15 residues. Trimming stripped 5 bases from V and 1 base from J, with 13 bases between. CDR3: CASSPLRGGTDTQYF. The CDR3 coding sequence is TGTGCCAGCAGCCCTCTGCGGGGTGGCACAGATACGCAGTATTTT.

The J gene is TRBJ2-7, the V gene TRBV19; D might be TRBD2 (6 bases). This CDR3 has 14 amino acids. The V and J ends lost 5 bases and 2 bases respectively, with 13 bases between them. Germline CDR1 LNHDA, CDR2 SQIVND (reference sequence). CDR3 residues: CASSPGGTAYEQYF. The CDR3 region has the DNA TGTGCCAGTAGTCCCGGCGGGACCGCCTACGAGCAGTACTTC.

The chain links TRBV13 to TRBJ2-7; possibly TRBD2 for D (6 bases). The CDR3 consists of 15 residues. CDR1 is PRHDT and CDR2 is FYEKMQ in the germline V gene (reference sequence). Trimming left V 1 base short and J 3 bases short, with 13 bases between. DNA of the CDR3: TGTGCCAGCAGCTTAGTTCTCGCCGGGAGCTACGAGCAGTACTTC. This codes for CASSLVLAGSYEQYF.